Shown below are 18 T cell receptor beta chains from a single sample sequenced in a study of OX40 agonist ivuxolimab in advanced cancers. The data were produced by immunoSEQ multiplex PCR, yet TCRdb's version contains in-frame clones alone and is incomplete. The data contain about 59,000 clones, 84% of them singletons. Source: CD4+ or CD8+ T cells sorted from blood, taken in a trial of the OX40 agonist ivuxolimab. The origin of the receptors is an adult with an advanced solid tumor such as melanoma, head and neck, liver or kidney cancer.

The chain carries TRBV28 and TRBJ1-2, with 12 nucleotides matching TRBD1. Unmatched junction bases numbered 8, after V lost 0 bases and J lost 6 bases. Germline V gene data show CDR1 as MDHEN and CDR2 as SYDVKM. The CDR3 spans 17 residues. CDR3 DNA sequence: TGTGCCAGCAGTTTATGGGGGGACAGGGGGCGCATCGATGGCTACACCTTC. As protein: CASSLWGDRGRIDGYTF.

The chain links TRBV9 to TRBJ2-7, with 13 bases identical to TRBD2. V gave up 2 bases and J gave up 2 bases; unmatched junction bases: 1. There are 15 residues in the CDR3. Germline-derived CDR1 and CDR2 are SGDLS and YYNGEE. The CDR3 spells CASSVGLAGAYEQYF. Here the CDR3 DNA reads TGTGCCAGCAGCGTTGGACTAGCGGGAGCCTACGAGCAGTACTTC.

J is TRBJ2-7 and V is TRBV6-1; tentatively, D is TRBD1 (5 bases). Germline CDR1 reads MNHNS; CDR2 reads SASEGT. V was pared by 10 bases and J by 0 bases, with 7 bases between. This CDR3 has 11 amino acids. The CDR3 DNA is TGTGCCACCCAGGGCTCCTACGAGCAGTACTTC. Amino acids: CATQGSYEQYF.

This chain links TRBV7-2 with TRBJ1-5; D gene uncertain. CDR1 is SGHTA and CDR2 is FQGNSA in the germline V gene. V was trimmed by 5 bases and J by 7 bases, leaving 12 bases between them. This CDR3 contains 13 residues. The CDR3 is CASSPGVWQPQHF. Written as DNA, the CDR3 is TGTGCCAGCAGCCCGGGTGTGTGGCAGCCCCAGCATTTT.

V is TRBV10-1 and J is TRBJ2-3, with D perhaps matching TRBD1 (7 bases). CDR1 is WNHNN and CDR2 is SYGVQD in the germline V gene (reference sequence). The CDR3 spans 15 residues. With 0 bases removed from V and 3 bases from J, the gap between germline ends came to 10 bases. In DNA, the CDR3 is TGCGCCAGCAGTGAGTCCAGGGGGAGGACAGATACGCAGTATTTT. It codes for CASSESRGRTDTQYF.

V and J are TRBV6-6 and TRBJ1-3, with a possible D match to TRBD1 (5 bases). CDR1 and CDR2 from the germline V gene are MNHNY and SVGAGI (reference sequence). The CDR3 runs to 14 residues. Trimming pared 4 bases from V and 4 bases from J, leaving 11 bases between. The CDR3 DNA sequence: TGTGCCAGCAGTTTCGGGGCGACGGGAAACACCATATATTTT. Residues: CASSFGATGNTIYF.

This clone was observed a single time. The V call is TRBV2, the J call TRBJ1-2; a weak D match, TRBD1 (5 bases). The CDR3 spans 14 residues. Germline lookup yields CDR1 SNHLY and CDR2 FYNNEI. The ends were cut back, 4 bases at V and 4 bases at J, with 13 bases in the middle. The CDR3 reads CASSGGAPLYGYTF. Here the CDR3 DNA reads TGTGCCAGCAGTGGAGGGGCTCCTCTCTATGGCTACACCTTC.

V gene TRBV2 combines with J gene TRBJ1-5; 8 bases map to TRBD1. The CDR3 covers 14 residues. Germline loops: CDR1 SNHLY, CDR2 FYNNEI. Germline trimming cut 8 bases from V and 7 bases from J; bases unmatched to any gene: 10. The CDR3 sequence is CASGDGQGGQPQHF. The DNA for the CDR3 is TGTGCCAGCGGGGACGGACAGGGAGGGCAGCCCCAGCATTTT.

The rearrangement joins TRBV5-1 to TRBJ2-1, with D possibly TRBD2 on 5 matching bases. The CDR3 sequence is 14 residues long. V shed 0 bases and J shed 8 bases, with 12 bases lying between them. Germline CDR1 and CDR2: SGHRS and YFSETQ. CDR3 sequence (DNA): TGCGCCAGCAGCTTGGCGGGAAGACGGGATGAGCAGTTCTTC. This translates into CASSLAGRRDEQFF. The variable domain in full, completed from reference TRBV5-1 and TRBJ2-1, reads KAGVTQTPRYLIKTRGQQVTLSCSPISGHRSVSWYQQTPGQGLQFLFEYFSETQRNKGNFPGRFSGRQFSNSRSEMNVSTLELGDSALYLCASSLAGRRDEQFFGPGTRLTVL.

This clone came up once. This chain joins TRBV11-2 and TRBJ1-1; D unclear. CDR1 is SGHAT and CDR2 is FQNNGV in the germline V gene. CDR3 size: 12 residues. The V gene lost 7 bases and the J gene lost 4 bases, with 10 bases spanning the gap. The CDR3 nucleotides are TGTGCCAGCACGGTTTATGGCACTGAAGCTTTCTTT. Protein product: CASTVYGTEAFF.

This clone has only one observation. The chain uses TRBV28 and TRBJ2-1; 9 bases map to TRBD2. The V gene end was trimmed by 6 bases and the J gene end by 8 bases; junction bases not matched to a gene: 14. Germline CDR1 reads MDHEN; CDR2 reads SYDVKM. The length of the CDR3 is 16 residues. CDR3 bases: TGTGCCAGCAGCCCTCCCGGGGCGGGGGGGCCCCATGAGCAGTTCTTC. It encodes CASSPPGAGGPHEQFF.

This chain uses TRBV23-1 with TRBJ2-5, with 14 nucleotides matching TRBD2. Being an ORF, TRBV23-1 has a function that is uncertain. The CDR3 loop spans 21 amino acids. The J segment lost 0 bases and the V segment lost 2 bases, leaving 14 bases of the junction unmatched. The CDR3 nucleotides read TGCGCCAGCAGTCAACCGGGAAAAGGACTAGCGGGGGGTCCGTACCAAGAGACCCAGTACTTC. Its translation is CASSQPGKGLAGGPYQETQYF.

The V call is TRBV5-1, the J call TRBJ1-4, with D possibly TRBD1 on 6 matching bases. CDR3 length equals 17 residues. V lost 4 bases and J lost 5, with 21 bases in between. Per the germline V gene, CDR1 is SGHRS and CDR2 is YFSETQ. CDR3 sequence (DNA): TGCGCCAGCAGCCCGGCGCTGGACAGCCTATCGAATGAAAAACTGTTTTTT. Translated, it gives CASSPALDSLSNEKLFF.

The chain employs TRBV2 and TRBJ1-5; TRBD1 matches 7 bases. The J segment lost 4 bases and the V segment lost 6 bases, leaving 9 bases of the junction unmatched. The CDR3 extends over 15 amino acids. From germline, CDR1 is SNHLY and CDR2 FYNNEI. The CDR3 nucleotides read TGTGCCAGCAGAAGACAGGGTGATGGGAATCAGCCCCAGCATTTT. Translation gives CASRRQGDGNQPQHF.

The chain carries TRBV7-6 and TRBJ2-1, with no clear D. With 5 bases removed from V and 3 bases from J, the gap between germline ends came to 5 bases. Germline V lookup: CDR1 SGHVS, CDR2 FNYEAQ. CDR3 length equals 12 residues. CDR3 nucleotides: TGTGCCAGCAGCGAAAACTACAATGAGCAGTTCTTC. This sequence encodes CASSENYNEQFF.

This chain uses TRBV4-1 with TRBJ1-6; no firm D call. The CDR3 sequence is 13 residues long. Germline CDR1 reads MGHRA; CDR2 reads YSYEKL. V lost 1 base and J lost 6, with 4 bases in between. The CDR3 here is CASSQAGNSPLHF. The CDR3 nucleotides are TGCGCCAGCAGCCAAGCCGGTAATTCACCCCTCCACTTT.

The rearrangement links TRBV28 to TRBJ2-1, with D tentatively TRBD2 (6 bases). The CDR3 length is 15 residues. Germline CDR1 is MDHEN and CDR2 is SYDVKM. Trimming removed 5 bases at V and 0 bases at J, with 11 bases between. CDR3 bases: TGTGCCAGCAGTGGACGGGGGTACTCCTACAATGAGCAGTTCTTC. Residues: CASSGRGYSYNEQFF.

The rearrangement links TRBV6-1 to TRBJ2-2, with D possibly being TRBD1 (6 bases). CDR1 is MNHNS and CDR2 is SASEGT in the germline V gene. V lost 4 bases and J lost 3, with 18 bases in between. The CDR3 loop spans 17 amino acids. CDR3 sequence: CASSAPGHPADTGELFF. DNA for the CDR3: TGTGCCAGCAGTGCTCCGGGACACCCAGCGGACACCGGGGAGCTGTTTTTT.